This entry concerns a single T cell receptor beta chain. Original methodology: Amplifying reference gene primers gave estimates of nucleated cell counts. Assay used: immunoSEQ multiplex PCR; TCRdb lists only in-frame clones, some missing. For V, J and clone size, that table is used; D and trimming come from the DNA. The table has 310,000 or so clones, more than 80% seen once; the top ten hold under 6.5%. Germline lookup yields CDR1 SGHKS and CDR2 YYEKEE (reference sequence). J lost 7 bases, V lost 4 bases, and 13 bases had no gene match. The CDR3 is 16 residues long. The sample comes from a study of blood T cell repertoires in COVID-19. Study-level background: Samples taken during acute and convalescent COVID-19 were collected in the United States, Italy and Spain. T cells, B-cell-depleted T cells, or PBMCs provided the cDNA or gDNA that served as material.

This sequence was found in a man aged 18 to 29 who had recovered from COVID-19. Sequencing was carried out using peripheral blood. The chain joins TRBV5-5 to TRBJ1-2, with TRBD1 identical over 10 bases. CDR3 DNA sequence: TGTGCCAGCAGCCCGGATAGGGACAGGGGAAGTAGTGGCTACACCTTC. Translating gives CASSPDRDRGSSGYTF.